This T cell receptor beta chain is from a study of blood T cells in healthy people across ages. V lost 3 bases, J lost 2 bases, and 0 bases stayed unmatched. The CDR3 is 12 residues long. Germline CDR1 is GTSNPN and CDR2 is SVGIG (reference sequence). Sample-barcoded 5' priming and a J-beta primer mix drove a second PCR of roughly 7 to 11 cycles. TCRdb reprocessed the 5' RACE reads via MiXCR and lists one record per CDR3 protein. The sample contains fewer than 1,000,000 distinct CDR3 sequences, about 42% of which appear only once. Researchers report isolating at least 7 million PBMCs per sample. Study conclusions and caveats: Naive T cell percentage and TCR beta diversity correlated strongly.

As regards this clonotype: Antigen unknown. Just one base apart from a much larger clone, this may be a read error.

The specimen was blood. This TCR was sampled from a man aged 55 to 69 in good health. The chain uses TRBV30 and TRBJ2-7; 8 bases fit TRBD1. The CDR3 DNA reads TGTGCCTGGAGGACAGGGGCCTACGAGCAGTACTTC. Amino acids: CAWRTGAYEQYF.